This entry is about one TCR beta chain. Its specificity is unknown. TCR beta cDNA libraries included unique molecular identifiers. TCRdb reprocessed the PCR reads via MiXCR and lists one record per CDR3 protein. The repertoire holds hundreds of thousands of distinct CDR3 sequences, with less than 45% as singletons. This sample is part of a study of post-analysis software for immune sequencing data. Findings and limits, study-wide: TRBV5-6, TRBV5-1 and TRBV20-1 belonged to a set of roughly 5 TRBV segments that were more frequent in patients than controls.

The CDR3 has 12 residues. Germline CDR1 is MNHEY and CDR2 is SVGAGI. V was cut by 5 bases and J by 5 bases, with 6 bases left in between. The chain links TRBV6-5 to TRBJ1-4; D gene ambiguous. This clonotype was sampled from a girl between 5 and 17 years old with multiple sclerosis. The sequencing sample was made of blood. CDR3 nucleotides: TGTGCCAGCAGTGGCAGGAATGAAAAACTGTTTTTT. Translation gives CASSGRNEKLFF.